The 10 T cell receptor beta chains presented below share a single source sample, sequenced in a study of blood T cell repertoires in COVID-19. TCRdb keeps only in-frame clones here, not all; method: immunoSEQ multiplex PCR. The data show 130,000 to 150,000 clones, 79% seen once. Sequenced input: peripheral blood. These receptors all stem from a man aged 55-75 years with acute or convalescent COVID-19.

This chain links TRBV9 with TRBJ2-1; a possible D gene is TRBD2 (5 bases). Trimming removed 4 bases from V and 9 bases from J, with 14 bases in between. The CDR3 covers 13 residues. CDR1 and CDR2 from the germline V gene are SGDLS and YYNGEE. CDR3 loop: CASSFPSGGEQFF. Here the CDR3 DNA reads TGTGCCAGCAGCTTTCCAAGCGGCGGTGAGCAGTTCTTC.

This chain uses TRBV27 with TRBJ2-1; possibly TRBD1 for D (6 bases). The V gene's germline CDR1 is MNHEY and CDR2 SMNVEV (reference sequence). The CDR3 has 13 residues. Trimming took off 3 bases at V and 4 bases at J, with 7 bases between the two ends. CDR3 protein: CASSFGQYNEQFF. CDR3 nucleotide sequence: TGTGCCAGCAGTTTCGGACAGTACAATGAGCAGTTCTTC.

The chain couples TRBV4-2 to TRBJ2-7; TRBD2 might be the D (6 bases). Per the germline V gene, CDR1 is LGHNA and CDR2 is YNFKEQ. V lost 3 bases and J lost 7, with 25 bases in between. The CDR3 length is 17 residues. As DNA, the CDR3 is TGTGCCAGCAGCCACCCCGCGGGGCTAGCAGGGATACGGGAGCAGTACTTC. It encodes CASSHPAGLAGIREQYF.

V gene TRBV6-6 combines with J gene TRBJ2-1, with 9 bases that match TRBD1. The CDR3 is 13 residues long. CDR1 and CDR2 (germline): MNHNY, SVGAGI (reference sequence). After removal of 7 bases from V and 10 bases from J, the junction contained 8 bases not matched to a gene. The DNA for the CDR3 is TGTGCCAGCACTGACCGGACAGGGGTCGAGCAGTTCTTC. This encodes CASTDRTGVEQFF.

This rearrangement joins TRBV5-4 to TRBJ1-3, with 10 bases aligning to TRBD1. The V gene's germline CDR1 is SGHNT and CDR2 YYREEE (reference sequence). The CDR3 is made up of 16 amino acids. The trim removed 9 bases at V and 7 bases at J, leaving 16 bases unmatched. The CDR3 region is CAMGTGQGTDRNTIYF. The CDR3 nucleotides read TGTGCCATGGGGACGGGACAGGGGACGGATAGGAACACCATATATTTT.

The chain carries TRBV18 and TRBJ2-2, with a tentative D call TRBD2 (6 bases). The CDR3 consists of 15 residues. The V and J ends lost 3 bases and 3 bases respectively, with 11 bases between them. Germline CDR1 is KGHSH and CDR2 is LQKENI. This CDR3 is CASSPRRGDTGELFF. DNA for the CDR3: TGTGCCAGCTCACCGCGGAGGGGAGACACCGGGGAGCTGTTTTTT. Full variable domain (rest looked up from reference TRBV18 and TRBJ2-2): NAGVMQNPRHLVRRRGQEARLRCSPMKGHSHVYWYRQLPEEGLKFMVYLQKENIIDESGMPKERFSAEFPKEGPSILRIQQVVRGDSAAYFCASSPRRGDTGELFFGEGSRLTVL.

The genes are TRBV4-2 and TRBJ2-1, with 8 nucleotides matching TRBD2. This CDR3 is 15 amino acids long. The J segment lost 6 bases and the V segment lost 4 bases, leaving 8 bases of the junction unmatched. CDR1 LGHNA and CDR2 YNFKEQ come from the germline V gene. The CDR3, as DNA: TGTGCCAGCAGCCTAAGCGGGAGTGAGGTCAATGAGCAGTTCTTC. It yields the protein CASSLSGSEVNEQFF.

The chain couples TRBV3-1 (or the pseudogene TRBV3-2) to TRBJ1-6; no clear D gene. Germline V gene data show CDR1 as LGHDT and CDR2 as YNNKEL (reference sequence). V was trimmed by 0 bases and J by 8 bases, leaving 5 bases between them. This CDR3 has 13 residues. CDR3 protein: CASSQDSDSPLHF. The CDR3 DNA is TGTGCCAGCAGCCAAGATTCGGATTCACCCCTCCACTTT.

CDR3 sequence: CASSPWGGYGYTF. The CDR3, as DNA: TGTGCCAGCAGCCCTTGGGGGGGCTATGGCTACACCTTC. The chain carries TRBV14 and TRBJ1-2; possibly TRBD1 for D (5 bases). CDR1 and CDR2 from the germline V gene are SGHDN and FVKESK. V was shortened by 4 bases and J by 4 bases, with 10 bases between the two germline ends. There are 13 residues in the CDR3.

The chain uses TRBV2 and TRBJ1-2, with D perhaps matching TRBD1 (6 bases). The CDR3 length is 13 residues. V lost 5 bases to trimming and J lost 3 bases, with 10 bases between them. Germline CDR1 is SNHLY and CDR2 is FYNNEI. As DNA, the CDR3 is TGTGCCAGCAGTACACAGGGCTACTATGGCTACACCTTC. This sequence encodes CASSTQGYYGYTF. Full variable domain (remainder filled in from reference TRBV2 and TRBJ1-2): EPEVTQTPSHQVTQMGQEVILRCVPISNHLYFYWYRQILGQKVEFLVSFYNNEISEKSEIFDDQFSVERPDGSNFTLKIRSTKLEDSAMYFCASSTQGYYGYTFGSGTRLTVV.